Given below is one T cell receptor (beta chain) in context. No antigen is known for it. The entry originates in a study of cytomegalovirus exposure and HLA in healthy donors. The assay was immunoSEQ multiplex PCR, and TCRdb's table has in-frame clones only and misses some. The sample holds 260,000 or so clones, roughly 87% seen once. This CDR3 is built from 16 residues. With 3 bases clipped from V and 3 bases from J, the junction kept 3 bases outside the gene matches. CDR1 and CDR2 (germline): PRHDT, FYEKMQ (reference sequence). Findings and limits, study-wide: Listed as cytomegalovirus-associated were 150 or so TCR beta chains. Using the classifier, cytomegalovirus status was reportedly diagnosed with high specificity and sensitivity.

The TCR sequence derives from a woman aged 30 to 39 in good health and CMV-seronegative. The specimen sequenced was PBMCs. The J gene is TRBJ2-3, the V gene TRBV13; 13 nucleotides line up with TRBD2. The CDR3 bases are TGTGCCAGCAGCTTTCGGACTAGCGGGAGAACAGATACGCAGTATTTT. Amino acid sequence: CASSFRTSGRTDTQYF.